This entry features one T cell receptor beta chain sequence. This record comes from a study of blood T cell repertoires in COVID-19. Study summary: Italy, Spain and the United States were the sources of the convalescent and acute COVID-19 samples. Nucleic acid was either cDNA or gDNA, and it came from T cells, B-cell-depleted T cells, or PBMCs.

Authors' methods: Reference gene primer amplification yielded estimated nucleated cell counts. Clones were sequenced by immunoSEQ multiplex PCR, and TCRdb holds only the in-frame ones, with some missing. The V and J calls and clone size are taken from that table; D and trimming were inferred from the DNA. In the table there are roughly 220,000 clones, approximately 81% of which are singletons. Germline values: CDR1 SGHVS, CDR2 FQNEAQ. Trimming took off 1 base at V and 4 bases at J, with 10 bases between the two ends. The CDR3 has 15 residues. What was sequenced was peripheral blood. This TCR derives from a man aged 50 to 60 who had recovered from COVID-19. The chain employs TRBV7-8 and TRBJ1-4, with TRBD1 as a possible D gene (5 bases). Here the CDR3 reads CASSLGRQNNEKLFF. CDR3 coding DNA: TGTGCCAGCAGCTTAGGGAGACAGAATAATGAAAAACTGTTTTTT.